The 8 T cell receptor beta chains presented below share a single source sample, sequenced in a study of blood T cell repertoires in COVID-19. TCRdb's copy holds only in-frame clones and misses some; the assay was immunoSEQ multiplex PCR. This repertoire shows tens of thousands of clones, roughly 78% found once; its top ten account for 21%. Sequenced material: peripheral blood. The receptors stem from a human donor in a cohort sampled during active COVID-19.

This chain uses TRBV7-9 with TRBJ1-6, with D perhaps TRBD1 (5 bases). V was cut by 5 bases and J by 10 bases, with 15 bases left in between. Germline lookup yields CDR1 SEHNR and CDR2 FQNEAQ (reference sequence). There are 14 residues in the CDR3. The CDR3 is CASSAPGRGSPLHF. CDR3 in DNA: TGTGCCAGCAGCGCCCCAGGGAGGGGCTCACCCCTCCACTTT.

The rearrangement links TRBV11-2 to TRBJ1-4; D is possibly TRBD1 (5 bases). The CDR3 covers 15 residues. Trimming took off 5 bases at V and 4 bases at J, with 14 bases between the two ends. Germline V gives CDR1 SGHAT, CDR2 FQNNGV. CDR3 bases: TGTGCCAGCAGCGGCCAGGGTTTTATTAATGAAAAACTGTTTTTT. This sequence encodes CASSGQGFINEKLFF.

This sequence joins TRBV4-1 and TRBJ1-5, with D possibly being TRBD1 (6 bases). The CDR3 has 15 amino acids. CDR1 is MGHRA and CDR2 is YSYEKL in the germline V gene. V was cut by 0 bases and J by 6 bases, with 12 bases left in between. CDR3: CASSQEGGRSQPQHF. CDR3 DNA: TGCGCCAGCAGCCAAGAAGGGGGAAGGAGTCAGCCCCAGCATTTT.

This clone was seen just once. The genes are TRBV2 and TRBJ1-5, with 8 bases fitting TRBD1. The CDR3 length is 14 residues. V was pared by 2 bases and J by 6 bases, with 3 bases of the junction left unmatched. The germline CDR1 and CDR2 sequences are SNHLY and FYNNEI. The CDR3, as DNA: TGTGCCAGCAGTGAAAGGGACAGGACTCAGCCCCAGCATTTT. This codes for CASSERDRTQPQHF.

Written as DNA, the CDR3 is TGTGCCAGTCAACAGGGGGGTTCTGGGGCCAACGTCCTGACTTTC. This gives the protein CASQQGGSGANVLTF. This chain uses TRBV6-5 with TRBJ2-6; 8 bases match TRBD1. V trimming: 9 bases; J trimming: 1 base; junction bases outside the gene matches: 5. The CDR3 is 15 residues long. Germline assignment: CDR1 MNHEY and CDR2 SVGAGI.

The rearrangement joins TRBV2 to TRBJ1-1; 7 nucleotides match TRBD1. This CDR3 contains 14 residues. The J segment lost 0 bases and the V segment lost 8 bases, leaving 6 bases of the junction unmatched. Germline values: CDR1 SNHLY, CDR2 FYNNEI. CDR3 DNA sequence: TGTGCCAGCCGACAGGGAATCATGAACACTGAAGCTTTCTTT. This codes for CASRQGIMNTEAFF.

This clone was recorded only once. The gene calls are TRBV5-1 and TRBJ1-2, with 7 bases lining up with TRBD1. Germline-derived CDR1 and CDR2 are SGHRS and YFSETQ. This CDR3 region has 15 residues. The V segment lost 5 bases and the J segment 1 base; nucleotides outside the gene matches: 8. In nucleotides, the CDR3 is TGCGCCAGCAGTCCTGACAGGGTAGGTAACTATGGCTACACCTTC. Protein product: CASSPDRVGNYGYTF.

CDR3 region: CASSQAAPLGTEAFF. The CDR3 DNA sequence: TGTGCCAGCAGCCAAGCGGCCCCCCTAGGCACTGAAGCTTTCTTT. The genes are TRBV14 and TRBJ1-1; no definite D call. The V gene's germline CDR1 is SGHDN and CDR2 FVKESK. The V gene lost 1 base and the J gene lost 4 bases, with 13 bases spanning the gap. The CDR3 is made up of 15 amino acids.